The 26 T cell receptor beta chains below all came from one sample that was sequenced in a study of spatial heterogeneity in lung cancer. Overall study findings and caveats: Tumor mutation counts were tracked by expanded intratumoral alpha and beta TCR counts.

Time point defined: sample taken at primary tumor resection. TCRdb re-called the 5' RACE reads with MiXCR, one entry per CDR3 protein. The sample holds some 5,100 distinct CDR3 sequences, 6.5% to 7.5% seen once. Which antigens these TCRs recognize remains unknown. The sample in question was lung tumor tissue, obtained at surgery. The receptor source for this set is a male donor with early-stage non-small cell lung cancer.

This clonotype showed up just a few times. V is TRBV24-1 and J is TRBJ2-1, with D possibly matching TRBD2 (6 bases). Germline CDR1 is KGHDR and CDR2 is SFDVKD. V shed 1 base and J shed 15 bases, with 15 bases lying between them. CDR3 length: 13 residues. The DNA for the CDR3 is TGTGCCACCAGTGATTTTCCGGGAGCGATACGGTTCTTC. This encodes CATSDFPGAIRFF.

This clonotype has at least ten counts. CDR3 region: CSAIHLAGNQETQYF. DNA of the CDR3: TGCAGTGCAATTCATCTAGCGGGCAACCAAGAGACCCAGTACTTC. V usage is TRBV20-1 and J usage is TRBJ2-5, with TRBD2 matching 8 bases. The V gene end was trimmed by 6 bases and the J gene end by 0 bases; junction bases not matched to a gene: 9. The CDR3 consists of 15 residues. Germline CDR1 reads DFQATT; CDR2 reads SNEGSKA (reference sequence).

This clonotype was seen ten or more times. This chain uses TRBV7-3 with TRBJ1-4; D gene ambiguous. Germline loops: CDR1 SGHTA, CDR2 FQGTGA. V dropped 5 bases and J dropped 7 bases, with 8 bases sitting between them. This CDR3 is 12 amino acids long. The DNA of the CDR3 is TGTGCCAGCAGCCCCGCTTTTGAAAAACTGTTTTTT. As protein: CASSPAFEKLFF.

This clonotype occurred many times. The gene calls are TRBV5-4 and TRBJ1-5, with 11 bases identical to TRBD1. The trim removed 4 bases at V and 1 base at J, leaving 10 bases unmatched. The CDR3 runs to 18 residues. Germline V lookup: CDR1 SGHNT, CDR2 YYREEE (reference sequence). The chain's CDR3 is CASSPGTGGGLSNQPQHF. The CDR3 DNA reads TGTGCCAGCAGCCCCGGGACAGGGGGGGGCCTGAGCAATCAGCCCCAGCATTTT.

J is TRBJ2-3 and V is TRBV2; possibly TRBD2 for D (6 bases). Per germline, CDR1 SNHLY and CDR2 FYNNEI. The CDR3 consists of 14 residues. V lost 7 bases, J lost 2 bases, and 13 bases lay in between. CDR3 amino acids: CASTGGLYTDTQYF. CDR3 nucleotides: TGTGCCAGCACCGGGGGACTCTACACAGATACGCAGTATTTT.

This clonotype occurred many times. The chain is built from TRBV29-1 and TRBJ2-1, with 9 bases fitting TRBD2. The CDR3 sequence is 14 residues long. Germline CDR1 reads SQVTM; CDR2 reads ANQGSEA. V shed 6 bases and J 5 bases; nucleotides not matched to a gene: 8. CDR3 bases: TGCAGCGTCAGGCGGGGGGGCTACGACAATGAGCAGTTCTTC. Translating it yields CSVRRGGYDNEQFF.

The table lists this clonotype with many counts. The CDR3: CASSLLRLTTGELFF. The CDR3, as DNA: TGTGCCAGCAGCTTACTTAGGTTAACCACCGGGGAGCTGTTTTTT. The V and J genes are TRBV7-2 and TRBJ2-2; D is ambiguous. V lost 2 bases and J lost 4, with 11 bases in between. Germline V gene data show CDR1 as SGHTA and CDR2 as FQGNSA. This CDR3 comprises 15 residues.

This clonotype was detected a few times. The chain joins TRBV28 to TRBJ2-7, with 10 bases aligning to TRBD1. Trimming took 6 bases from V and 3 from J; bases not matched to a gene: 11. The germline gives CDR1 MDHEN, CDR2 SYDVKM. The CDR3 is made up of 16 amino acids. This CDR3 is CASREKTGTGDYEQYF. For the CDR3, the DNA is TGTGCCAGCAGAGAGAAGACCGGGACAGGGGACTACGAGCAGTACTTC.

This clonotype was observed a few times. The chain links TRBV4-2 to TRBJ1-3, with unresolved D. The CDR3 has 16 amino acids. V shed 1 base and J shed 2 bases, with 12 bases lying between them. The V gene's germline CDR1 is LGHNA and CDR2 YNFKEQ. In DNA form, the CDR3 reads TGTGCCAGCAGCCAAGCCTCCCCGTCCCCTGGAAACACCATATATTTT. Its translation: CASSQASPSPGNTIYF.

The chain uses TRBV5-1 and TRBJ2-7; the match to TRBD1 covers 8 bases. V lost 0 bases to trimming and J lost 4 bases; unmatched junction nucleotides: 6. The CDR3 runs 15 residues. From germline, CDR1 is SGHRS and CDR2 YFSETQ. For the CDR3, the DNA is TGCGCCAGCAGCTTGGTTGTTCAGGGGGCTTACGAGCAGTACTTC. The encoded protein is CASSLVVQGAYEQYF.

This clonotype qualifies as medium-sized. This chain links TRBV28 with TRBJ1-2; 10 bases map to TRBD1. Germline V gene lookup returns CDR1 MDHEN and CDR2 SYDVKM. CDR3 length: 13 amino acids. Trimming cost V 5 bases and J 5 bases; bases outside gene matches: 2. CDR3 region: CASSRTGGYGYTF. CDR3 coding DNA: TGTGCCAGCAGTAGGACAGGGGGATATGGCTACACCTTC.

This chain connects TRBV6-1 to TRBJ1-2; no firm D call. V lost 1 base, J lost 4 bases, and 4 bases lay in between. Germline V CDR1 and CDR2: MNHNS, SASEGT. The CDR3 totals 12 residues. Here the CDR3 reads CASSEGSYGYTF. DNA of the CDR3: TGTGCCAGCAGTGAAGGCAGCTATGGCTACACCTTC.

This clonotype was detected many times. This chain connects TRBV2 to TRBJ2-2; D is perhaps TRBD1 (6 bases). CDR1 is SNHLY, CDR2 FYNNEI, per germline. Trimming took off 7 bases at V and 3 bases at J, with 6 bases between the two ends. The CDR3 is made up of 12 amino acids. CDR3 nucleotides: TGTGCCAGCAACAGGGACACCGGGGAGCTGTTTTTT. It is translated as CASNRDTGELFF.

This clonotype was seen at least ten times. The chain uses TRBV15 and TRBJ2-2; D could derive from TRBD1 or TRBD2 (5 bases each). The ends were cut back, 0 bases at V and 6 bases at J, with 11 bases in the middle. There are 15 residues in the CDR3. Germline-derived CDR1 and CDR2 are LNHNV and YYDKDF (reference sequence). The CDR3 spells CATSRDRGASGELFF. In DNA form, the CDR3 reads TGTGCCACCAGCAGAGATAGAGGGGCTTCCGGGGAGCTGTTTTTT. Using reference TRBV15 and TRBJ2-2 for the parts outside the CDR3, the full variable domain is DAMVIQNPRYQVTQFGKPVTLSCSQTLNHNVMYWYQQKSSQAPKLLFHYYDKDFNNEADTPDNFQSRRPNTSFCFLDIRSPGLGDTAMYLCATSRDRGASGELFFGEGSRLTVL.

This clonotype appeared many times. The genes are TRBV6-2 or TRBV6-3 and TRBJ2-7; 9 bases fit TRBD1. The CDR3 is made up of 15 amino acids. V lost 6 bases, J lost 0 bases, and 6 bases stayed unmatched. Germline V lookup: CDR1 MNHEY, CDR2 SVGEGT. The CDR3 loop is CASRDHRGRSYEQYF. The CDR3, as DNA: TGTGCCAGCAGAGATCACAGGGGGCGCTCCTACGAGCAGTACTTC.

This sequence joins TRBV4-2 and TRBJ2-7; D is perhaps TRBD1 or TRBD2 (5 bases each). This CDR3 spans 15 amino acids. Germline CDR1 reads LGHNA; CDR2 reads YNFKEQ. V was cut by 0 bases and J by 1 base, with 10 bases left in between. CDR3 bases: TGTGCCAGCAGCCAAGATCGGGGCCAATCCTACGAGCAGTACTTC. Protein: CASSQDRGQSYEQYF.

This clonotype is medium-sized in the sample. DNA for the CDR3: TGTGCCAGCAGCTGGGACAGGAGGGGTGAAGCTTTCTTT. Its protein product is CASSWDRRGEAFF. V and J are TRBV6-2 or TRBV6-3 and TRBJ1-1; TRBD1 matches at 8 bases. J was trimmed by 7 bases and V by 6 bases; bases with no gene match: 7. The CDR3 contains 13 residues. From germline, CDR1 is MNHEY and CDR2 SVGEGT.

This clonotype came up many times. V is TRBV10-2 and J is TRBJ2-3; TRBD2 might be the D (5 bases). CDR3 length equals 14 residues. CDR1 WSHSY and CDR2 SAAADI come from the germline V gene. V gave up 3 bases and J gave up 3 bases, with 10 bases separating them. CDR3 in amino acids: CASSDTRGTDTQYF. In nucleotides, the CDR3 is TGCGCCAGCAGTGATACCCGGGGTACAGATACGCAGTATTTT.

This clonotype has a count of ten or more. The genes are TRBV25-1 and TRBJ2-3; 7 bases match TRBD1. The germline gives CDR1 MGHDK, CDR2 SYGVNS. This CDR3 has 15 residues. With V trimmed by 5 bases and J by 3 bases, 8 bases remained unmatched. The CDR3 is CASSLRDSRTDTQYF. CDR3 DNA sequence: TGTGCCAGCAGTCTCCGGGACAGCAGGACAGATACGCAGTATTTT.

This chain connects TRBV7-2 to TRBJ2-2; 7 bases agree with TRBD2. This CDR3 comprises 16 residues. The germline V gene encodes CDR1 SGHTA and CDR2 FQGNSA. Germline trimming cut 4 bases from V and 0 bases from J; bases unmatched to any gene: 5. CDR3 bases: TGTGCCAGCAGCTGGCGGGGGACCGCGAACACCGGGGAGCTGTTTTTT. Protein: CASSWRGTANTGELFF.

This clonotype was counted at least ten times. V usage is TRBV15 and J usage is TRBJ2-2; D is unclear. The CDR3 is 13 amino acids. V shed 1 base and J shed 4 bases, with 4 bases lying between them. Looked up from germline, CDR1 is LNHNV and CDR2 is YYDKDF (reference sequence). Here the CDR3 DNA reads TGTGCCACCAGCAGAGGACTCACCGGGGAGCTGTTTTTT. This codes for CATSRGLTGELFF.

This clonotype is judged medium-sized (0.01 to 0.1%). The chain combines TRBV24-1 with TRBJ1-2; 7 bases agree with TRBD1. There are 16 residues in the CDR3. V gave up 3 bases and J gave up 0 bases; unmatched junction bases: 6. Germline V gives CDR1 KGHDR, CDR2 SFDVKD. The CDR3 nucleotides are TGTGCCACCAGTGATCGACAGGGTACGGCTAACTATGGCTACACCTTC. As protein: CATSDRQGTANYGYTF.

This clonotype showed up many times. V gene TRBV20-1 combines with J gene TRBJ2-7; no reliable D call. CDR1 and CDR2 from the germline V gene are DFQATT and SNEGSKA (reference sequence). V gave up 0 bases and J gave up 3 bases, with 15 bases separating them. The CDR3 has 15 amino acids. The chain's CDR3 is CSARDEGRKGYEQYF. The CDR3, as DNA: TGCAGTGCTAGAGATGAAGGAAGAAAGGGCTACGAGCAGTACTTC.

This clonotype has only a few counts. V gene TRBV29-1 combines with J gene TRBJ2-1, with a possible D match to TRBD1 (5 bases). Germline V CDR1 and CDR2: SQVTM, ANQGSEA. V was shortened by 3 bases and J by 4 bases, with 10 bases between the two germline ends. This CDR3 has 13 residues. CDR3 in DNA: TGCAGCGTTGATTACCAGGGATACAATGAGCAGTTCTTC. Amino acids: CSVDYQGYNEQFF.

This clonotype has a count of ten or more. The chain uses TRBV28 and TRBJ2-5; D unresolved. This CDR3 contains 14 residues. CDR1 MDHEN and CDR2 SYDVKM come from the germline V gene. Trimming pared 6 bases from V and 1 base from J, leaving 12 bases between. CDR3 amino acids: CASRTRLGQETQYF. The CDR3 DNA reads as TGTGCCAGCAGGACCCGGTTGGGCCAAGAGACCCAGTACTTC.

In its sample, this clonotype was seen a few times. The V call is TRBV10-2, the J call TRBJ1-2; unclear D gene. V lost 0 bases to trimming and J lost 7 bases, with 9 bases between them. Germline-derived CDR1 and CDR2 are WSHSY and SAAADI. The CDR3 length is 13 residues. The CDR3 is CASSESIIGGYTF. The CDR3 DNA reads as TGCGCCAGCAGTGAGTCGATTATCGGTGGCTACACCTTC.